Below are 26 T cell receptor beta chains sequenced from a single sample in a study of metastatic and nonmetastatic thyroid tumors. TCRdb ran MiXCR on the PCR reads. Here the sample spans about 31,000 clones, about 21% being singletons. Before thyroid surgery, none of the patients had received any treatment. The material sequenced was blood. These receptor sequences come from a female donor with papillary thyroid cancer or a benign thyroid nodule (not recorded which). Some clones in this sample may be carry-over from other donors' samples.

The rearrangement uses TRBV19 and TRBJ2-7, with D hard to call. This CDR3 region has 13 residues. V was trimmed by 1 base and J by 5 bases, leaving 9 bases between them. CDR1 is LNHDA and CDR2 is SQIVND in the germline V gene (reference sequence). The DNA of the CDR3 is TGTGCCAGTAGTATAGCGGCCACCCACGAGCAGTACTTC. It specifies CASSIAATHEQYF.

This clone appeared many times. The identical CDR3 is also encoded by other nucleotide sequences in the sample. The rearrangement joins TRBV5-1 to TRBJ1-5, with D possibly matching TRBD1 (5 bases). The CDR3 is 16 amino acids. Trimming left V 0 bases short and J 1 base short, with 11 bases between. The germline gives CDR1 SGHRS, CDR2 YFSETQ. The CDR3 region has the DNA TGCGCCAGCAGCTTGGCCGGACCAGGGAGCAATCAGCCCCAGCATTTT. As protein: CASSLAGPGSNQPQHF.

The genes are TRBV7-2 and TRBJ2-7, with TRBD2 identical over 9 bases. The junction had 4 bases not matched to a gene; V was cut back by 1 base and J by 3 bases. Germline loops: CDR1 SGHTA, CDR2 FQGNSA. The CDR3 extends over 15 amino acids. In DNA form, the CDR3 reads TGTGCCAGCAGCTTAGGAGCGGGAGGCCTCTACGAGCAGTACTTC. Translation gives CASSLGAGGLYEQYF.

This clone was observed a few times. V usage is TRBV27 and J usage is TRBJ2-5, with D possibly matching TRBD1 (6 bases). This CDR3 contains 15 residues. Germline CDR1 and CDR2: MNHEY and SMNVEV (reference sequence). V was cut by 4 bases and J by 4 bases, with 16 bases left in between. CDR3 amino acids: CASSSHREFRETQYF. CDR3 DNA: TGTGCCAGCAGTTCCCACAGGGAATTTAGAGAGACCCAGTACTTC.

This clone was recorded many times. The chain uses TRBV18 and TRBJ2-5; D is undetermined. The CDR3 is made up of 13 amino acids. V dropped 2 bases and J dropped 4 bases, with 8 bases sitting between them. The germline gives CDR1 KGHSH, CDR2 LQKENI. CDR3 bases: TGTGCCAGCTCACCATCTAACCGAGAGACCCAGTACTTC. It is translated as CASSPSNRETQYF.

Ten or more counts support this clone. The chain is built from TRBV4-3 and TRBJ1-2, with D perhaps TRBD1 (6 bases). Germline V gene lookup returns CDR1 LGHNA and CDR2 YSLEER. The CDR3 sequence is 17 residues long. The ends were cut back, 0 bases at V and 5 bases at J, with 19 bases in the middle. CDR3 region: CASSQDVAGGWGYGYTF. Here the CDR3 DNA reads TGCGCCAGCAGCCAAGATGTGGCGGGGGGCTGGGGATATGGCTACACCTTC.

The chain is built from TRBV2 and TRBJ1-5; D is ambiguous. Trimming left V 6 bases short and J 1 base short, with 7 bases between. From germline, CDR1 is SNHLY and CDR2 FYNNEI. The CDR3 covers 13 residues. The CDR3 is CASRVKSNQPQHF. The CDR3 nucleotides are TGTGCCAGCAGGGTGAAAAGCAATCAGCCCCAGCATTTT.

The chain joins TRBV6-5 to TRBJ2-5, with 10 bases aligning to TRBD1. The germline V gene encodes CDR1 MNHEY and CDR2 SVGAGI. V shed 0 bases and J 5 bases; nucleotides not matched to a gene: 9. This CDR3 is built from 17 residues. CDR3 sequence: CASSYSPGTGDLETQYF. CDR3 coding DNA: TGTGCCAGCAGTTACTCCCCCGGGACAGGGGACCTGGAGACCCAGTACTTC.

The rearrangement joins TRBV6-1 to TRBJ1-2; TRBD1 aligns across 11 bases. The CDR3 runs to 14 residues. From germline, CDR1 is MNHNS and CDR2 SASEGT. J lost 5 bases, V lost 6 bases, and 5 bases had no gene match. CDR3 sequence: CASRRTGGRYGYTF. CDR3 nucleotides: TGTGCCAGCAGACGGACAGGGGGCAGGTATGGCTACACCTTC.

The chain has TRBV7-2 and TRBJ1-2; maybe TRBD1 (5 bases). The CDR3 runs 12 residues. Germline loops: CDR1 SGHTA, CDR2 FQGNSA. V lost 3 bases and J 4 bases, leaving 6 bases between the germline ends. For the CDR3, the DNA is TGTGCCAGCAGCTTCGGGGCCTATGGCTACACCTTC. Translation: CASSFGAYGYTF.

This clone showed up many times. CDR3 bases: TGTGCCAGCAGTTACTCGAGTCGGGGCTATGGCTACACCTTC. It is translated as CASSYSSRGYGYTF. The rearrangement links TRBV6-5 to TRBJ1-2; D not certain. Germline CDR1 reads MNHEY; CDR2 reads SVGAGI. Deletions cut 0 bases from V and 4 bases from J, with 9 bases between. The CDR3 runs to 14 residues.

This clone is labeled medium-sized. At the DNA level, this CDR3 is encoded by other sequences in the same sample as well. CDR3 amino acids: CASSLGTGELFF. The CDR3 region has the DNA TGTGCCAGCAGTTTGGGCACCGGGGAGCTGTTTTTT. The chain uses TRBV12-3 or TRBV12-4 and TRBJ2-2; D unclear. The CDR3 is 12 amino acids. V gave up 3 bases and J gave up 4 bases, with 3 bases separating them.

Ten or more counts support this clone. This CDR3 is CASSQGRDVANVLTF. The CDR3 DNA follows: TGCGCCAGCAGCCAAGGTAGAGATGTTGCCAACGTCCTGACTTTC. The V and J genes are TRBV4-1 and TRBJ2-6; D call uncertain. This CDR3 has 15 residues. The V and J ends lost 1 base and 7 bases respectively, with 11 bases between them. The germline CDR1 and CDR2 sequences are MGHRA and YSYEKL.

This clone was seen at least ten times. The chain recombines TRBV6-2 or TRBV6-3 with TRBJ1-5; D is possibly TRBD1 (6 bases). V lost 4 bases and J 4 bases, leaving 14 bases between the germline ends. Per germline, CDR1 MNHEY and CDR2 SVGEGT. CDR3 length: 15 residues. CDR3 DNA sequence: TGTGCCAGCAGTTTCTCGGACAGCAGAAATCAGCCCCAGCATTTT. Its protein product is CASSFSDSRNQPQHF.

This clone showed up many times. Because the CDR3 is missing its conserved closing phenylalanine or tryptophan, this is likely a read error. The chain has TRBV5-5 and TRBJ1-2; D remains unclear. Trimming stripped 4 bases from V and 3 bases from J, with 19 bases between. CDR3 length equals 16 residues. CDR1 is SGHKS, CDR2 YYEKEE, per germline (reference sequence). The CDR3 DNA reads TGTGCCAGCAGCCCTCACCCGGACCTTAGGCACTATGGCTACACCCTC. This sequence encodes CASSPHPDLRHYGYTL.

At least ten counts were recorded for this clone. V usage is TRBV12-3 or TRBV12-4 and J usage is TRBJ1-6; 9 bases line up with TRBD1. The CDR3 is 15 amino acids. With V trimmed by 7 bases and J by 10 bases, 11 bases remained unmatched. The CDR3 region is CASTEGGQGRSPLHF. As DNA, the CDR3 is TGTGCCAGCACCGAGGGAGGACAGGGGCGGTCACCCCTCCACTTT.

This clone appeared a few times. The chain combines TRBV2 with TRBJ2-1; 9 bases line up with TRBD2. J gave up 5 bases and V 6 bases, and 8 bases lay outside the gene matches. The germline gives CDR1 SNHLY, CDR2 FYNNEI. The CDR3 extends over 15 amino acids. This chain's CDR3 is CASRYTSGSHNEQFF. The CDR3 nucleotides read TGTGCCAGCAGATACACTAGCGGGTCCCACAATGAGCAGTTCTTC.

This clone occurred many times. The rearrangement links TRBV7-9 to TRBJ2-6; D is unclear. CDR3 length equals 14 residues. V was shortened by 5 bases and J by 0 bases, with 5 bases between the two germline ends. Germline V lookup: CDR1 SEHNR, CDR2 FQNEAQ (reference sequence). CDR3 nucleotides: TGTGCCAGCAGCAGAGACTCTGGGGCCAACGTCCTGACTTTC. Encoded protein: CASSRDSGANVLTF.

The CDR3 region is CASNRTGPGELFF. As DNA, the CDR3 is TGTGCCAGCAATAGGACGGGGCCCGGGGAGCTGTTTTTT. The chain recombines TRBV27 with TRBJ2-2; D assignment may be TRBD1 or TRBD2 (5 bases each). The CDR3 sequence is 13 residues long. The germline gives CDR1 MNHEY, CDR2 SMNVEV (reference sequence). Between the trimmed V and J ends, which lost 7 bases and 6 bases, there was a span of 12 bases.

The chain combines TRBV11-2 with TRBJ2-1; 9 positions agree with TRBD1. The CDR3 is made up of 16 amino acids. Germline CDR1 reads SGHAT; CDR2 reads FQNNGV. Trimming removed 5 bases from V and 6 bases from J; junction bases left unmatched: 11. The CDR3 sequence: CASSPHGTGRRNEQFF. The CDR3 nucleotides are TGTGCCAGCAGCCCACATGGGACAGGGCGGCGCAATGAGCAGTTCTTC.

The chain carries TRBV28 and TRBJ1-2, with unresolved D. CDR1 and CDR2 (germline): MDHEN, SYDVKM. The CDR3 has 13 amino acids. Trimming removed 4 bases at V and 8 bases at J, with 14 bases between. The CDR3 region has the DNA TGTGCCAGCAGTTCCCCGGGGTATGGAGGCTACACCTTC. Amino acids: CASSSPGYGGYTF.

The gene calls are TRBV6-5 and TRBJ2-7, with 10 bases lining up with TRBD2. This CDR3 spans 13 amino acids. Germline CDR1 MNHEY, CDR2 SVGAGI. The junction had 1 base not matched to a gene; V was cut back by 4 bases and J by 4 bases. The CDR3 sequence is CASSWTSGYEQYF. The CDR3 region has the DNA TGTGCCAGCAGTTGGACTAGCGGTTACGAGCAGTACTTC.

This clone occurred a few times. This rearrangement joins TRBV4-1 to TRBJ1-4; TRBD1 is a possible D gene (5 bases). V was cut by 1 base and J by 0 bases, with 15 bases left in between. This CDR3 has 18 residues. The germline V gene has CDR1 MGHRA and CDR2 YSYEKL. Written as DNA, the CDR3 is TGCGCCAGCAGCCAAGGGGGGGACGGAGAGACAACTAATGAAAAACTGTTTTTT. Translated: CASSQGGDGETTNEKLFF.

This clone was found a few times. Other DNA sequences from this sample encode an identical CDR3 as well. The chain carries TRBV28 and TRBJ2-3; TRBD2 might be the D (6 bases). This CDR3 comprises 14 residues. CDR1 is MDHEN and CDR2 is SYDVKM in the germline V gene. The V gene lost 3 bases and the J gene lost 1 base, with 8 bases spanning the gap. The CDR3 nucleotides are TGTGCCAGCAGTTTTGTAGCGGGCACAGATACGCAGTATTTT. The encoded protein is CASSFVAGTDTQYF.

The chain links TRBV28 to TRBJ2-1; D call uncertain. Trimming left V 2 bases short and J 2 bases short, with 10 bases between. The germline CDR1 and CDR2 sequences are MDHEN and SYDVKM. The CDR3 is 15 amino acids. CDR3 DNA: TGTGCCAGCAGTTTAGCAGGTAGCCCCTACAATGAGCAGTTCTTC. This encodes CASSLAGSPYNEQFF.

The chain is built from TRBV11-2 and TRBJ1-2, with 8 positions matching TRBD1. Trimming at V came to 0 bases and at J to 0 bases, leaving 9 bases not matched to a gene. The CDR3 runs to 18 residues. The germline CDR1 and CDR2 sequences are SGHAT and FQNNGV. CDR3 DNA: TGTGCCAGCAGCTTAGATAGGACAGGGACAGACACTAACTATGGCTACACCTTC. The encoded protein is CASSLDRTGTDTNYGYTF.